The T cell receptor beta chain under discussion was sequenced for a study of T and B cells in COVID-19 patients. Each TRB amplification used about 250-550 ng of genomic DNA from blood. This clonotype was recorded a few times. TRB rearrangements were amplified by multiplex PCR with BIOMED2 TRB-A/B primers. TCRdb reprocessed the multiplex PCR reads via MiXCR and lists one record per CDR3 protein. The sample lists around 1,500 distinct CDR3 sequences; 27% were seen once. Per the germline V gene, CDR1 is SGHAT and CDR2 is FQDESV (reference sequence). V was pared by 5 bases and J by 5 bases, with 19 bases of the junction left unmatched. The CDR3 covers 19 residues.

The chain links TRBV11-1 to TRBJ2-5, with TRBD1 matching 11 bases. Sequencing input: blood. The origin of this receptor is a human donor with active COVID-19. CDR3 DNA: TGTGCCAGCAGCCCCGCGGGAAGTGGCTCGGGACAGGGGGAGGAGACCCAGTACTTC. It is translated as CASSPAGSGSGQGEETQYF.